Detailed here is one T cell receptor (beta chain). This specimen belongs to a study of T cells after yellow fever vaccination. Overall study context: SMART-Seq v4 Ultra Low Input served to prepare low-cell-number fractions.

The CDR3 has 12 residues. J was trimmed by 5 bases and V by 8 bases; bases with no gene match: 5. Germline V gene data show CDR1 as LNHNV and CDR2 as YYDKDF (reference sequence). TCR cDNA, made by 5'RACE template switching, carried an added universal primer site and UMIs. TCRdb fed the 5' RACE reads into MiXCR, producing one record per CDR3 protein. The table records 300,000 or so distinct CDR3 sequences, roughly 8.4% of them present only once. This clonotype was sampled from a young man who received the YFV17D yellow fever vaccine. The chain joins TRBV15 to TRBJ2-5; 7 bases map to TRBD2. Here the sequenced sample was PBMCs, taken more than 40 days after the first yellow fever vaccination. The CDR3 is CATEGREETQYF. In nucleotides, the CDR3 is TGTGCCACCGAGGGGAGGGAGGAGACCCAGTACTTC.